The rows below give T cell receptor beta chains drawn from one sample of a study of T cell responses to AZD1222 COVID-19 vaccine. TCRdb keeps only in-frame clones here, not all; method: immunoSEQ multiplex PCR. The sample holds about 160,000 clones, approximately 91% seen once. Sequencing was performed on peripheral blood, taken on day 0 of AZD1222 vaccination. Source of these receptors: an adult in good health. Each CDR3 is given with its conserved first and last residue. Each record gives: D gene, clone size, J gene, V gene, CDR3 DNA, CDR3 protein. A D gene is named only where the DNA matches it firmly. Clone sizes are given selectively: once, few, many, or a class where the clone is expanded.

TRBD1	-	TRBJ1-2	TRBV6-5	TGTGCCAGCACCCAGGGGGGGGCTAACTATGGCTACACCTTC	CASTQGGANYGYTF
-	-	TRBJ1-1	TRBV19	TGTGCCAGTAGTGTCGAGGGGACTGAAGCTTTCTTT	CASSVEGTEAFF
-	-	TRBJ2-7	TRBV6-2/TRBV6-3	TGTGCCAGCAGTTGGACCCCCATAGGGGAGCAGTACTTC	CASSWTPIGEQYF
-	-	TRBJ1-2	TRBV7-9	TGTGCCAGCAGCTCGTACAGATCTAACTATGGCTACACCTTC	CASSSYRSNYGYTF
-	-	TRBJ1-3	TRBV5-4	TGTGCCAGCAGCTCCTGGAGCTCTGGAAACACCATATATTTT	CASSSWSSGNTIYF
TRBD1	-	TRBJ2-7	TRBV9	TGTGCCAGCAGCGTAGGGGGTGGACAGGGGACCTACGAGCAGTACTTC	CASSVGGGQGTYEQYF
-	-	TRBJ1-5	TRBV6-5	TGTGCCAGCAGTTCAGCGCACGGCAATCAGCCCCAGCATTTT	CASSSAHGNQPQHF
-	-	TRBJ1-1	TRBV5-1	TGCGCCAGCAGCTCTTCAACAGGATACCCCGAAGCTTTCTTT	CASSSSTGYPEAFF
-	-	TRBJ2-1	TRBV10-3	TGTGCCATCAGTGGAGAGAGCTCCTACAATGAGCAGTTCTTC	CAISGESSYNEQFF
-	-	TRBJ1-4	TRBV3-1/TRBV3-2	TGTGCCAGCAGCCAAGCGGGCCTAGGAAATAATGAAAAACTGTTTTTT	CASSQAGLGNNEKLFF
-	-	TRBJ2-2	TRBV9	TGTGCCAGCAGCGTAGGCAGGGCATCAAACACCGGGGAGCTGTTTTTT	CASSVGRASNTGELFF
-	-	TRBJ1-5	TRBV5-8	TGTGCCAGCAGCTTGACACCACATGGTATTGGCAATCAGCCCCAGCATTTT	CASSLTPHGIGNQPQHF
TRBD1	-	TRBJ1-1	TRBV11-2	TGTGCCAGCAGCTCGAGGACAGGGCGGCAGAACACTGAAGCTTTCTTT	CASSSRTGRQNTEAFF
-	-	TRBJ2-2	TRBV2	TGTGCCAGCAAGGGGGGGGCACCCACCGGGGAGCTGTTTTTT	CASKGGAPTGELFF
TRBD2	-	TRBJ2-1	TRBV5-1	TGCGCCAGCAGCTTGGCCGTGTCGGGAGGGCCCAATGAGCAGTTCTTC	CASSLAVSGGPNEQFF
-	-	TRBJ1-6	TRBV6-5	TGTGCCAGCAGTTTGGAGGTTGGAACACCCCTCCACTTT	CASSLEVGTPLHF
TRBD1	-	TRBJ1-5	TRBV5-6	TGTGCCAGCAGCTATACTAACAGGGGGTTCAATCAGCCCCAGCATTTT	CASSYTNRGFNQPQHF
TRBD1	few	TRBJ1-5	TRBV6-5	TGTGCCAGCAGTTCAAGGACAGGGAGAGTCATTCAGCCCCAGCATTTT	CASSSRTGRVIQPQHF
-	-	TRBJ1-5	TRBV5-4	TGTGCCAGCAGCTTGGATACCCAGGGGACCAGCAATCAGCCCCAGCATTTT	CASSLDTQGTSNQPQHF
TRBD1	few	TRBJ1-4	TRBV5-5	TGTGCCAGCAGCTTGGCCCCCGGGACAGGGGCCGAGGGACTGTTTTTT	CASSLAPGTGAEGLFF
TRBD2	once	TRBJ2-7	TRBV5-1	TGCGCCAGCAGCTCCCGAGGAGCGGGGGGGGTCTACGAGCAGTACTTC	CASSSRGAGGVYEQYF
TRBD1	-	TRBJ1-1	TRBV10-3	TGTGCCATCAGTCGATCGGACAGGGAGGACACTGAAGCTTTCTTT	CAISRSDREDTEAFF
-	-	TRBJ2-3	TRBV27	TGTGCCAGCAGTTTACGGGCAGGACGCACAGATACGCAGTATTTT	CASSLRAGRTDTQYF
TRBD1	-	TRBJ1-5	TRBV30	TGTGCCTGGAGTGCAACAGGGGCGAATCAGCCCCAGCATTTT	CAWSATGANQPQHF